One sample yielded the 23 T cell receptor beta chains listed below, sequenced in a study of shared clonotypes between healthy human individuals. The table came from immunoSEQ multiplex PCR; TCRdb's copy has only in-frame clones and leaves some out. The table records a few million clones, approximately 90% of them present only once. The sequenced material came from naive CD4+ T cells sorted from blood. Subset specified: CD45RA+ positively selected. Receptors originate from a man in his late teens or twenties in good health.

The rearrangement joins TRBV2 to TRBJ1-2; 8 bases agree with TRBD1. Germline loops: CDR1 SNHLY, CDR2 FYNNEI. The CDR3 contains 14 residues. Trimming at V came to 3 bases and at J to 8 bases, leaving 8 bases not matched to a gene. CDR3 DNA: TGTGCCAGCAGTGAGGGACAGGTCCTTATCGGCTACACCTTC. Protein sequence: CASSEGQVLIGYTF.

V gene TRBV18 combines with J gene TRBJ2-1; TRBD2 agrees at 9 bases. The CDR3 consists of 17 residues. Unmatched junction bases numbered 8, after V lost 3 bases and J lost 2 bases. Germline V gene lookup returns CDR1 KGHSH and CDR2 LQKENI. The CDR3, as DNA: TGTGCCAGCTCACCGGCGGAGCGGGAGGTCGCCTACAATGAGCAGTTCTTC. Translation: CASSPAEREVAYNEQFF.

The chain is built from TRBV5-1 and TRBJ2-7; the match to TRBD2 covers 9 bases. CDR1 SGHRS and CDR2 YFSETQ come from the germline V gene. This CDR3 comprises 15 residues. The V and J ends lost 7 bases and 4 bases, in that order; junction bases with no gene match: 12. The CDR3 reads CASGSNSGGIYEQYF. CDR3 in DNA: TGCGCCAGCGGATCTAATAGCGGGGGCATATACGAGCAGTACTTC. The full variable domain, in which reference TRBV5-1 and TRBJ2-7 provide the parts outside the CDR3, is KAGVTQTPRYLIKTRGQQVTLSCSPISGHRSVSWYQQTPGQGLQFLFEYFSETQRNKGNFPGRFSGRQFSNSRSEMNVSTLELGDSALYLCASGSNSGGIYEQYFGPGTRLTVT.

This clone was detected once. Germline is not matched at one junction end, which may reflect a read error. The V and J genes are TRBV7-9 and TRBJ2-7; possibly TRBD1 for D (5 bases). Per the germline V gene, CDR1 is SEHNR and CDR2 is FQNEAQ (reference sequence). The CDR3 consists of 14 residues. The CDR3 region is CASSLEGRDGRWHF. CDR3 nucleotide sequence: TGTGCCAGCAGCTTAGAGGGCAGGGATGGACGGTGGCACTTC.

The chain has TRBV28 and TRBJ2-7; D is unclear. The CDR3 spans 15 residues. Trimming took 5 bases from V and 3 from J, leaving 17 bases between them. CDR1 MDHEN and CDR2 SYDVKM come from the germline V gene. The CDR3: CASSGRPDGFYEQYF. CDR3 coding DNA: TGTGCCAGCAGTGGGCGACCGGACGGATTCTACGAGCAGTACTTC.

Note on this clone: The sample has other DNA sequences that encode this CDR3 too. This chain connects TRBV10-1 to TRBJ2-2; no firm D call. This CDR3 spans 14 amino acids. Trimming removed 3 bases from V and 0 bases from J, with 5 bases in between. CDR1 and CDR2 (germline): WNHNN, SYGVQD (reference sequence). This CDR3 reads CASSESANTGELFF. The CDR3 coding sequence is TGCGCCAGCAGTGAATCGGCGAACACCGGGGAGCTGTTTTTT.

The chain couples TRBV19 to TRBJ2-6; possible D gene TRBD1, 6 bases. Trimming left V 4 bases short and J 1 base short, with 14 bases between. This CDR3 contains 17 residues. In germline, CDR1 is LNHDA, CDR2 SQIVND (reference sequence). CDR3 DNA sequence: TGTGCCAGTAGTACGTCACAGGGACGGTCTGGGGCCAACGTCCTGACTTTC. It encodes CASSTSQGRSGANVLTF.

The chain links TRBV13 to TRBJ2-2; 14 bases are shared with TRBD2. The junction had 2 bases not matched to a gene; V was cut back by 0 bases and J by 5 bases. CDR1 PRHDT and CDR2 FYEKMQ come from the germline V gene (reference sequence). The CDR3 is made up of 17 amino acids. The CDR3 DNA sequence: TGTGCCAGCAGCTTAGGAGGACTAGCGGGAGGAACCGGGGAGCTGTTTTTT. Residues: CASSLGGLAGGTGELFF.

This chain joins TRBV4-1 and TRBJ2-3, with 8 bases lining up with TRBD2. The CDR3 covers 16 residues. The V gene end was trimmed by 3 bases and the J gene end by 4 bases; junction bases not matched to a gene: 9. The germline CDR1 and CDR2 sequences are MGHRA and YSYEKL. The CDR3 loop reads CASSHQKAGGADTQYF. The CDR3 DNA is TGCGCCAGCAGCCACCAAAAGGCGGGGGGCGCAGATACGCAGTATTTT.

In DNA, the CDR3 is TGTGCCAGCAGTGAATCCCGACTAGATACGCAGTATTTT. Translated, it gives CASSESRLDTQYF. V is TRBV25-1 and J is TRBJ2-3; D not certain. Deletions cut 1 base from V and 5 bases from J, with 7 bases between. CDR1 MGHDK and CDR2 SYGVNS come from the germline V gene. The CDR3 totals 13 residues.

The gene calls are TRBV21-1 and TRBJ2-5; TRBD2 is taken as the D call from the table, unchecked against the DNA. TRBV21-1 is a pseudogene segment. This CDR3 has 12 residues. The CDR3 DNA sequence: TGTGCCAGCAGCAAAGGGGTTTCGACTCAGTACTTC. It codes for CASSKGVSTQYF.

The chain is built from TRBV19 and TRBJ1-5; perhaps TRBD1 as D (6 bases). The germline CDR1 and CDR2 sequences are LNHDA and SQIVND (reference sequence). The V end was cut by 3 bases, the J end by 0 bases, with 9 bases between. This CDR3 region has 15 residues. CDR3: CASSMRTDSNQPQHF. The CDR3 nucleotides are TGTGCCAGTAGTATGAGGACAGATAGCAATCAGCCCCAGCATTTT.

The V call is TRBV18, the J call TRBJ2-7; D call uncertain. The CDR3 covers 14 residues. The V end was cut by 3 bases, the J end by 6 bases, with 15 bases between. CDR1 is KGHSH and CDR2 is LQKENI in the germline V gene. CDR3 DNA: TGTGCCAGCTCACCTGGCTCCGTGGCCGGCGAGCAGTACTTC. This sequence encodes CASSPGSVAGEQYF.

The chain recombines TRBV7-9 with TRBJ2-5; possibly TRBD2 for D (5 bases). The germline V gene encodes CDR1 SEHNR and CDR2 FQNEAQ (reference sequence). The V and J ends lost 5 bases and 4 bases respectively, with 14 bases between them. This CDR3 is built from 14 residues. DNA of the CDR3: TGTGCCAGCAGCCCAACTCGGGGTTCAGAGACCCAGTACTTC. It yields the protein CASSPTRGSETQYF.

This rearrangement joins TRBV29-1 to TRBJ1-4; TRBD1 might be the D (6 bases). Germline loops: CDR1 SQVTM, CDR2 ANQGSEA. This CDR3 region has 15 residues. With 7 bases removed from V and 5 bases from J, the gap between germline ends came to 20 bases. CDR3 sequence reads: CSARTAESSNEKLFF. The CDR3, as DNA: TGCAGCGCGAGGACAGCCGAAAGTTCGAATGAAAAACTGTTTTTT.

This chain uses TRBV30 with TRBJ1-2; D perhaps matches TRBD1 (6 bases). Trimming removed 0 bases at V and 9 bases at J, with 20 bases between. Germline V lookup: CDR1 GTSNPN, CDR2 SVGIG (reference sequence). This CDR3 contains 15 residues. CDR3 in DNA: TGTGCCTGGAGTGTAGGGACATGGAAGGGGTTGAGCTACACCTTC. Its protein product is CAWSVGTWKGLSYTF. Supplemented by reference TRBV30 and TRBJ1-2, the full variable domain reads SQTIHQWPATLVQPVGSPLSLECTVEGTSNPNLYWYRQAAGRGLQLLFYSVGIGQISSEVPQNLSASRPQDRQFILSSKKLLLSDSGFYLCAWSVGTWKGLSYTFGSGTRLTVV.

V and J are TRBV2 and TRBJ2-1; 7 nucleotides line up with TRBD2. The CDR3 totals 14 residues. Losses at the gene ends were 7 bases for V and 8 bases for J; bases not matched to a gene: 11. Germline values: CDR1 SNHLY, CDR2 FYNNEI. CDR3 in DNA: TGTGCCAGCAAGCGGGATCAGAAGTCCGATGAGCAGTTCTTC. Its protein is CASKRDQKSDEQFF.

The chain carries TRBV18 and TRBJ2-1; possibly TRBD2 for D (5 bases). The CDR3 totals 14 residues. The germline V gene encodes CDR1 KGHSH and CDR2 LQKENI. Trimming stripped 6 bases from V and 1 base from J, with 10 bases between. The CDR3 DNA sequence: TGTGCCAGCTCGGACGGGATGTCCTACAATGAGCAGTTCTTC. It translates to CASSDGMSYNEQFF.

Concerning this clone: Distinct nucleotide sequences in the sample also encode this CDR3. This sequence joins TRBV5-1 and TRBJ1-2, with TRBD1 matching 7 bases. The germline CDR1 and CDR2 sequences are SGHRS and YFSETQ. CDR3 size: 13 residues. Trimming removed 2 bases from V and 5 bases from J; junction bases left unmatched: 3. The DNA for the CDR3 is TGCGCCAGCAGCTTCGGGACAGCATATGGCTACACCTTC. As protein: CASSFGTAYGYTF.

The V gene is TRBV10-3, the J gene TRBJ2-2; D is uncertain. There are 13 residues in the CDR3. The germline gives CDR1 ENHRY, CDR2 SYGVKD. Deletions cut 1 base from V and 3 bases from J, with 3 bases between. The CDR3 protein is CAISEWDTGELFF. The CDR3 nucleotides are TGTGCCATCAGTGAGTGGGACACCGGGGAGCTGTTTTTT.

The V call is TRBV6-1, the J call TRBJ1-1; 9 bases align to TRBD1. CDR3 length: 14 residues. V shed 10 bases and J 6 bases; nucleotides not matched to a gene: 12. Germline values: CDR1 MNHNS, CDR2 SASEGT. The CDR3, as DNA: TGTGCCACCCGGACAGGGGAAGGTTTCCCTGAAGCTTTCTTT. Amino acids: CATRTGEGFPEAFF.

The chain links TRBV28 to TRBJ2-7; a possible D gene is TRBD1 (7 bases). Trimming removed 6 bases from V and 5 bases from J, with 11 bases in between. The CDR3 is 12 amino acids. The germline CDR1 and CDR2 sequences are MDHEN and SYDVKM. The CDR3 DNA is TGTGCCAGCAGCCAGGGGGGCGACGAGCAGTACTTC. Amino acid sequence: CASSQGGDEQYF.

The J gene is TRBJ1-3, the V gene TRBV19; no clear D. Trimming left V 3 bases short and J 0 bases short, with 15 bases between. The CDR3 runs 17 residues. CDR1 LNHDA and CDR2 SQIVND come from the germline V gene (reference sequence). The DNA for the CDR3 is TGTGCCAGTAGTATCCCCTGGTCCATTCTCTCTGGAAACACCATATATTTT. This codes for CASSIPWSILSGNTIYF.